A single sample is the source of the 9 T cell receptor beta chains below, sequenced in a study of CD8+CD57+ T cells in acquired aplastic anemia. The template for TCR beta VDJ and CDR3 sequence profiling was genomic DNA. TCRdb fed the reads into MiXCR, producing one record per CDR3 protein. The sample yields approximately 250,000 distinct CDR3 sequences, around 82% seen once. Those patients picked for sequencing had displayed CD8+CD57+ cell expansion on flow cytometry. The sequenced material came from sorted CD4+, CD8+, or CD8+CD57+ T cells (not recorded which) from PBMCs. The receptors come from a human donor with aplastic anemia.

This clonotype was picked up one time. The rearrangement joins TRBV19 to TRBJ2-2, with 7 bases lining up with TRBD1. CDR1 is LNHDA and CDR2 is SQIVND in the germline V gene (reference sequence). J lost 4 bases, V lost 6 bases, and 8 bases had no gene match. This CDR3 spans 15 amino acids. CDR3 protein: CASRTGLFSTGELFF. DNA of the CDR3: TGTGCCAGTAGGACAGGGCTGTTTAGCACCGGGGAGCTGTTTTTT.

The chain recombines TRBV2 with TRBJ2-1, with a weak D call TRBD2 (6 bases). The germline V gene encodes CDR1 SNHLY and CDR2 FYNNEI. V lost 6 bases and J 16 bases, leaving 19 bases between the germline ends. The CDR3 is made up of 12 amino acids. The CDR3 sequence is CASSNLGGNYFF. CDR3 nucleotide sequence: TGTGCCAGCAGCAACCTAGGCGGGAACTATTTCTTC.

The chain joins TRBV19 to TRBJ2-7; possible D gene TRBD1, 6 bases. Germline-derived CDR1 and CDR2 are LNHDA and SQIVND (reference sequence). V gave up 6 bases and J gave up 1 base, with 25 bases separating them. CDR3 size: 18 residues. CDR3 amino acids: CASSFYSDWTALSYEQYV. The CDR3 coding sequence is TGTGCCAGTAGCTTTTATTCAGACTGGACAGCCCTTTCCTACGAGCAGTACGTC.

A word on this clonotype: The DNA is left out, because the CDR3 cannot be placed on it with certainty; the CDR3 is given as TCRdb lists it. This sequence joins TRBV2 and TRBJ2-7; the tabulated D call, TRBD1, remains unverified against the DNA. The CDR3 length equals 16 residues, ends included. Germline assignment: CDR1 SNHLY and CDR2 FYNNEI. The CDR3 reads CASSDGGIHEKYFGQV.

A word on this clonotype: Without the conserved terminal phenylalanine or tryptophan, this CDR3 likely stems from a read error. The DNA is left out, because the CDR3 cannot be placed on it with certainty; the CDR3 is given as TCRdb lists it. V gene TRBV2 combines with J gene TRBJ1-1. The CDR3 comprises 15 residues, both ends counted. The germline V gene has CDR1 SNHLY and CDR2 FYNNEI. This CDR3 reads CASSFGVTENPEVFS.

This clonotype was seen only a few times. The V and J genes are TRBV7-8 and TRBJ1-3; D is undetermined. V lost 5 bases, J lost 0 bases, and 17 bases lay in between. The CDR3 extends over 17 amino acids. Looked up from germline, CDR1 is SGHVS and CDR2 is FQNEAQ. The CDR3 DNA is TGTGCCAGCAGCCGAACACCCTCCATGATCTCTGGAAACACCATATATTTT. Encoded protein: CASSRTPSMISGNTIYF. Based on the CDR3 plus reference TRBV7-8 and TRBJ1-3, the full variable domain is GAGVSQSPRYKVAKRGQDVALRCDPISGHVSLFWYQQALGQGPEFLTYFQNEAQLDKSGLPSDRFFAERPEGSVSTLKIQRTQQEDSAVYLCASSRTPSMISGNTIYFGEGSWLTVV.

This clonotype was seen only once. The rearrangement links TRBV2 to TRBJ1-5; TRBD1 matches 8 bases. The CDR3 length is 13 residues. The germline gives CDR1 SNHLY, CDR2 FYNNEI. J was trimmed by 8 bases and V by 8 bases; bases with no gene match: 8. The CDR3, as DNA: TGTGCCAGCGGCCACAGGGGGACTGAGCCCCAGCATTTT. Protein sequence: CASGHRGTEPQHF.

A remark on this clonotype: This clone may be a read error of a much larger clone one base away. The chain has TRBV7-8 and TRBJ2-1; D may match TRBD1 or TRBD2 (5 bases each). This CDR3 is 16 amino acids long. V was pared by 3 bases and J by 13 bases, with 25 bases between. CDR1 is SGHVS and CDR2 is FQNEAQ in the germline V gene. The DNA of the CDR3 is TGTGCCAGCAGCTTTCATCCAAACGGGGCAGCCCTTTCCCAGTTCTTC. As protein: CASSFHPNGAALSQFF.

Note on this clonotype: Its ends do not fully match the called genes, so a read error is possible. This chain links TRBV2 with TRBJ2-1; no firm D call. The CDR3 is 12 amino acids. CDR1 SNHLY and CDR2 FYNNEI come from the germline V gene. CDR3 loop: CASSQAGYEQFF. The CDR3 nucleotides are TGCGCCAGCAGCCAAGCTGGCTATGAGCAGTTCTTC.